The present TCR beta chain was sequenced within a study of T cell repertoires in cytomegalovirus infection (dated by TCRdb to about 2019). For context, the study as a whole: Donor HLA type was relevant to the analysis, as public TCR beta signatures indicated carriage of CMV infection together with the matching HLA type.

Sequencing instrument: Illumina HiSeq 1500. TCRdb reanalyzed the raw reads on its own, using fastp at Q25 for trimming and MiXCR for clone calling, and kept in-frame beta chains. Entries that share a CDR3 protein sequence are merged under the most common genes and DNA. The sample has hundreds of thousands of distinct CDR3 sequences on record, 6.5% of them singletons. The ten top clones hold more than 5.5% of the sample. This clonotype was counted only a few times. Its antigen has not been determined. No clone much larger than this one lies a single base away; base qualities are absent. V trim: 0 bases; J trim: 4 bases; unmatched bases: 2. The CDR3 runs 14 residues from the cysteine to the phenylalanine. CDR3 DNA only is kept here, 42 bases in frame from base 1. The germline V gene (reference sequence) yields LNHDA for CDR1 and SQIVND for CDR2. What the work shows at the level of the full study, not this receptor alone: The ex vivo response was dominated by HLA-C-restricted CMV-specific TCR beta clonotypes, which also provided the single most frequent clonotype in two of eight donors. Carriers of CMV infection plus the relevant HLA type were discriminated by the cumulative frequency of public TCR beta family members in the study cohort and in an independent approximately 360-donor cohort.

The receptor was derived from a human donor in good health (CMV status not recorded). Some clones in this sample may be carry-over from other donors' samples. The sample consisted of PBMCs. The chain is made from TRBV19 and TRBJ1-1; 7 bases in the junction line up with TRBD1. The CDR3 region reads CASSIDRQGTEAFF. DNA sequence: TGTGCCAGTAGTATAGATCGACAGGGCACTGAAGCTTTCTTT.